The next 6 T cell receptor beta chains were all read from a single sample in a study of blood T cells in healthy people across ages. Together with a sample-barcoded 5' primer, a J-beta primer mix was included in a second PCR lasting roughly 6 to 12 cycles. TCRdb re-analysed the 5' RACE reads in MiXCR, keeping a single row per CDR3 protein. The sample includes just under 750,000 distinct CDR3 sequences, over 20% seen only once; the top ten take 20% to 25%. The sample was blood. These receptors were obtained from a man between 65 and 85 years old in good health.

This clonotype was counted between two and nine times. The genes are TRBV11-3 and TRBJ2-1; D may be TRBD2 (5 bases). The CDR3 sequence is 15 residues long. CDR1 and CDR2 from the germline V gene are SGHNT and YENEEA. Between the trimmed V and J ends, which lost 4 bases and 2 bases, there was a span of 12 bases. The chain's CDR3 is CASSSSGSPYNEQFF. DNA of the CDR3: TGTGCCAGCAGCTCTTCGGGGAGCCCCTACAATGAGCAGTTCTTC.

The chain is built from TRBV6-6 and TRBJ2-5; the D gene is possibly TRBD2 (5 bases). The DNA end lines up better with TRBJ2-1; the J call may be wrong. Germline V gives CDR1 MNHNY, CDR2 SVGAGI (reference sequence). The CDR3 has 16 residues. The CDR3 region is CASSPTRMGSLNEQFF. The DNA for the CDR3 is TGTGCCAGCAGCCCCACTAGAATGGGATCCCTAAATGAGCAGTTCTTC.

There are a few counts of this clonotype. The chain uses TRBV4-2 and TRBJ2-7; D remains unclear. V was trimmed by 1 base and J by 5 bases, leaving 21 bases between them. Germline CDR1 reads LGHNA; CDR2 reads YNFKEQ. The CDR3 is 17 amino acids. The CDR3 sequence: CASSQVGGPRIINEQYF. CDR3 bases: TGTGCCAGCAGCCAAGTGGGCGGACCAAGAATTATCAACGAGCAGTACTTC.

The chain employs TRBV19 and TRBJ1-5; D not certain. CDR3 length equals 16 residues. Trimming shortened V by 6 bases and J by 2 bases, and 17 bases separated the two germline ends. CDR1 is LNHDA and CDR2 is SQIVND in the germline V gene (reference sequence). CDR3 amino acids: CASRLDPISGNQPQHF. CDR3 coding DNA: TGTGCCAGTAGATTAGACCCTATTTCAGGCAATCAGCCCCAGCATTTT.

In this sample, this clonotype turned up a few times. In nucleotides, the CDR3 is TGCAGCGACTCCGGGACAGGGGTGGGCACAGATACGCAGTATTTT. Protein product: CSDSGTGVGTDTQYF. J is TRBJ2-3 and V is TRBV29-1; TRBD1 matches at 10 bases. Trimming at V came to 7 bases and at J to 1 base, leaving 8 bases not matched to a gene. This CDR3 contains 15 residues. Germline CDR1 SQVTM, CDR2 ANQGSEA.

The sample holds many counts of this clonotype. As DNA, the CDR3 is TGTGCCAGCAGTTCGACAGAGAGCTCCTACAATGAGCAGTTCTTC. This codes for CASSSTESSYNEQFF. V and J are TRBV28 and TRBJ2-1; D is perhaps TRBD1 (5 bases). The CDR3 has 15 residues. Trimming shortened V by 4 bases and J by 0 bases, and 10 bases separated the two germline ends. Germline V CDR1 and CDR2: MDHEN, SYDVKM. Full variable domain (outside the CDR3, taken from reference TRBV28 and TRBJ2-1): DVKVTQSSRYLVKRTGEKVFLECVQDMDHENMFWYRQDPGLGLRLIYFSYDVKMKEKGDIPEGYSVSREKKERFSLILESASTNQTSMYLCASSSTESSYNEQFFGPGTRLTVL.